This is a list of T cell receptor beta chains from one sample in a study of T-cell reconstitution after alpha-beta-depleted transplantation in children. TCRdb reprocessed the PCR reads with MiXCR, giving one entry per CDR3 protein. This sample yields about 610,000 distinct CDR3 sequences, of which more than 9% are seen a single time; around 4% belongs to the top ten. The sequences come from PBMCs from the stem cell graft donor, collected from the stem cell graft. The receptors come from a human donor who donated a stem cell graft to a child with acute myeloid leukemia. Both conserved end residues are part of each CDR3. A D gene is named only where the DNA matches it firmly. A clone size is listed for some rows: how often the clone was seen (once, few, many), or a class if it is expanded.

j_gene,d_gene,abundance,v_gene,CDR3nt,CDR3aa
TRBJ2-1,.,few,TRBV12-3/TRBV12-4,TGTGCCAGCGAGCCCCACAGTGGAGTCAATGAGCAGTTCTTC,CASEPHSGVNEQFF
TRBJ2-5,TRBD2,.,TRBV7-8,TGTGCCAGCAGCTTACCCGGGAGGGGACAGACCCAGTACTTC,CASSLPGRGQTQYF
TRBJ1-5,.,few,TRBV12-3/TRBV12-4,TGTGCCAGCAGGCGGGACGTAAAAAATCAGCCCCAGCATTTT,CASRRDVKNQPQHF
TRBJ2-7,TRBD2,many,TRBV12-3/TRBV12-4,TGTGCCAGCAGCCATAGGGGACTACCCAACTACGAGCAGTACTTC,CASSHRGLPNYEQYF
TRBJ2-1,TRBD2,.,TRBV15,TGTGCCTCGGGTGGGGTCCCTGGCGGGAGCTCCTACAATGAGCAGTTCTTC,CASGGVPGGSSYNEQFF
TRBJ2-7,TRBD2,.,TRBV6-2/TRBV6-3,TGTGCCAGCAGTTACTCGAACACCTTGGAACGGGAGGCCAACTCCTACGAGCAGTACTTC,CASSYSNTLEREANSYEQYF
TRBJ2-7,TRBD1,few,TRBV4-2,TGTGCCAGCAGCCAAGAATGGATCGGGACAGGGAACTACGAGCAGTACTTC,CASSQEWIGTGNYEQYF
TRBJ2-2,.,many,TRBV20-1,TGCAGTGCTAAGGGTGTATACACCGGGGAGCTGTTTTTT,CSAKGVYTGELFF
TRBJ1-2,.,few,TRBV7-9,TGTGCCAGCAGCTTACCTACCCCGAATAACTATGGCTACACCTTC,CASSLPTPNNYGYTF
TRBJ2-2,.,few,TRBV7-2,TGTGCCAGCAGACCGCGGCAGGCCGGGGAGCTGTTTTTT,CASRPRQAGELFF
TRBJ2-7,.,.,TRBV27,TGTGCCAGCAGGAGGGTCGGGTCCTACGAGCAGTACTTC,CASRRVGSYEQYF
TRBJ2-1,.,many,TRBV27,TGTGCCAGCAGCCGTAGACCCACAGTGTGGGTATACAATGAGCAGTTCTTC,CASSRRPTVWVYNEQFF
TRBJ2-2,TRBD1,.,TRBV20-1,TGCAGTGCTAGGCCCCAAGGGAGGACAGGGGGCACCGGGGAGCTGTTTTTT,CSARPQGRTGGTGELFF
TRBJ2-4,TRBD1,.,TRBV7-2,TGTGCCAGCAGCTCAAGCCTCGGGACAGGGGTTGTAAACATTCAGTACTTC,CASSSSLGTGVVNIQYF
TRBJ2-7,TRBD2,many,TRBV9,TGTGCCAGCAGCCCGGGACTAGCGGCCTACGAGCAGTACTTC,CASSPGLAAYEQYF
TRBJ2-3,TRBD1,many,TRBV28,TGTGCCAGCAGTCGGACAGGGGCCCGCAGCGATACGCAGTATTTT,CASSRTGARSDTQYF
TRBJ2-5,TRBD2,.,TRBV18,TGTGCCAGCTCACCAAGACTAGCGGGAAGCCAAGAGACCCAGTACTTC,CASSPRLAGSQETQYF
TRBJ2-7,.,many,TRBV2,TGTGCCAGCAGTGAAGGGGCAGGGCTGACCTACGAGCAGTACTTC,CASSEGAGLTYEQYF
TRBJ2-2,.,few,TRBV4-3,TGCGCCAGCAGCCAAGATATCGGACCCGGGGAGCTGTTTTTT,CASSQDIGPGELFF
TRBJ2-1,.,.,TRBV11-2,TGTGCCAGCAGCTTAGAGGAGGCCGCCAATGAGCAGTTCTTC,CASSLEEAANEQFF
TRBJ2-5,TRBD2,.,TRBV5-1,TGCGCCAGCAGCTTCGGACTAGCGGGAGGGAGAGAGACCCAGTACTTC,CASSFGLAGGRETQYF
TRBJ1-2,TRBD1,.,TRBV5-1,TGCGCCAGCAGCTCATCAGGGGGATTTTCGGAAGGCTACACCTTC,CASSSSGGFSEGYTF
TRBJ2-4,TRBD2,many,TRBV27,TGTGCCAGCAGGACTAGCGTAGCCAAAAACATTCAGTACTTC,CASRTSVAKNIQYF
TRBJ2-1,.,many,TRBV29-1,TGCAGGCCCTGGGGGGGCCGGGACAATGAGCAGTTCTTC,CRPWGGRDNEQFF
TRBJ2-1,TRBD2,few,TRBV28,TGTGCCAGCAGTTTAGGGACTAGCGGGGGATACAATGAGCAGTTCTTC,CASSLGTSGGYNEQFF
TRBJ2-1,TRBD2,few,TRBV7-2,TGTGCCAGCAGTCTTCCGGGACTACCCTCTGAGCAGTTCTTC,CASSLPGLPSEQFF
TRBJ2-2,.,many,TRBV18,TGTGCCAGCTCACCAGTCACTAGCCCCGGGGAGCTGTTTTTT,CASSPVTSPGELFF
TRBJ2-1,TRBD2,.,TRBV7-2,TGTGCCAGCAGCACGGGACTAGCGTGGTTCTTC,CASSTGLAWFF
TRBJ2-2,.,.,TRBV2,TGTGCCAGCAGTGGGGGGAGTTCCGGGGAGCTGTTTTTT,CASSGGSSGELFF
TRBJ2-7,TRBD2,many,TRBV7-9,TGTGCCAGCAGCATGACTAGCGGGGTACAAAGCTCCTACGAGCAGTACTTC,CASSMTSGVQSSYEQYF
TRBJ2-7,.,few,TRBV7-2,TGTGCCAGCAGCTCGGGCGGCCTGGGGTCCTACGAGCAGTACTTC,CASSSGGLGSYEQYF
TRBJ2-1,.,.,TRBV7-2,TGTGCCAGCAGCTCCAGGGCCAATGAGCAGTTCTTC,CASSSRANEQFF
TRBJ2-4,.,many,TRBV20-1,TGCAGTGCTAGAGGAAGGGCGCGGAACATTCAGTACTTC,CSARGRARNIQYF
TRBJ2-5,TRBD2,many,TRBV15,TGTGCCACCAGCCCCACCCTAGCGGGAGGATCTAAGACCCAGTACTTC,CATSPTLAGGSKTQYF
TRBJ1-5,.,.,TRBV5-5,TGTGCCAGCAGCTTGGGCAGGGGAGACGGTCAGCCCCAGCATTTT,CASSLGRGDGQPQHF
TRBJ2-5,.,many,TRBV7-2,TGTGCCAGCAGCCCCGGACAGAAAGAGACCCAGTACTTC,CASSPGQKETQYF
TRBJ2-2,TRBD2,.,TRBV5-1,TGCGCCAGCAGTCGGCGGGAGGGCCAGACCGGGAAGCTGTTTTTT,CASSRREGQTGKLFF
TRBJ2-6,.,.,TRBV29-1,TGCAGCGTTGCGGGCCTCGGGGCCAACGTCCTGACTTTC,CSVAGLGANVLTF
TRBJ2-1,.,few,TRBV7-3,TGTGCCAGCAGCTCTGGACTCGACTCCTACAATGAGCAGTTCTTC,CASSSGLDSYNEQFF
TRBJ1-5,TRBD1,few,TRBV12-3/TRBV12-4,TGTGCCAGCATGCAGGGGGCGCGCAATCAGCCCCAGCATTTT,CASMQGARNQPQHF
TRBJ2-3,.,.,TRBV20-1,TGCAGTGCTAAGCAGGGGACCACAGATACGCAGTATTTT,CSAKQGTTDTQYF
TRBJ2-7,.,many,TRBV7-2,TGTGCCAGCAGCTCCCCCTTCTCCTACGAGCAGTACTTC,CASSSPFSYEQYF
TRBJ1-1,.,many,TRBV5-1,TGCGCCAGCAGCATCCGGGGGAACACTGAAGCTTTCTTT,CASSIRGNTEAFF
TRBJ2-3,.,.,TRBV6-1,TGTGCCAGCAGTGGGCCTGGAGGACAAAGCACAGATACGCAGTATTTT,CASSGPGGQSTDTQYF
TRBJ2-6,.,few,TRBV20-1,TGCAGTGCTAGGCGTCAGGGAAGCTCTGGGGCCAACGTCCTGACTTTC,CSARRQGSSGANVLTF
TRBJ1-2,.,.,TRBV28,TGTGCCAGCGGTTTATTACCCTATGGCTACACCTTC,CASGLLPYGYTF
TRBJ1-1,TRBD1,few,TRBV10-3,TGTGCCATCAACGAACAGGGGAAAAACACTGAAGCTTTCTTT,CAINEQGKNTEAFF
TRBJ1-1,.,.,TRBV9,TGTGCCAGCAGCGTAGAAGGAGGCCCACAGGGAATCACTGAAGCTTTCTTT,CASSVEGGPQGITEAFF
TRBJ2-1,.,.,TRBV3-1,TGTGCCAGCAGCCTCCCCGGGAGAGGGTGGCTTAGCTCCTACAATGAGCAGTTCTTC,CASSLPGRGWLSSYNEQFF
TRBJ2-7,.,.,TRBV6-1,TGTGCCAGCAGTGAACAGAGGGACGAGCAGTACTTC,CASSEQRDEQYF
TRBJ1-1,TRBD1,many,TRBV29-1,TGCAGCGCTAGCCGGGACAGGAACACTGAAGCTTTCTTT,CSASRDRNTEAFF
TRBJ2-7,TRBD2,many,TRBV6-6,TGTGCCAGCCCCGGGGAGGGCTACGAGCAGTACTTC,CASPGEGYEQYF
TRBJ2-2,.,few,TRBV4-3,TGCGCCAGCAGCCCGAACGGGCTGACGACCGGGGAGCTGTTTTTT,CASSPNGLTTGELFF
TRBJ2-2,TRBD2,few,TRBV5-1,TGCGCCAGCAGCTCCCCTAGCGGGATTAGTACCGGGGAGCTGTTTTTT,CASSSPSGISTGELFF
TRBJ1-2,TRBD1,.,TRBV28,TGTGCCAGCAGTTCGACAGGGCCCTATGGCTACACCTTC,CASSSTGPYGYTF
TRBJ2-3,TRBD2,many,TRBV7-2,TGTGCCAGCAGCCACGGACTAGCGGGGGGGAGGAGGCACACAGATACGCAGTATTTT,CASSHGLAGGRRHTDTQYF
TRBJ1-2,.,many,TRBV5-1,TGCGCCAGCAGCTTGGAACAGGGCCTCTATGGCTACACCTTC,CASSLEQGLYGYTF
TRBJ2-3,TRBD1,few,TRBV29-1,TGCAGCGTTGAAGAGGGACAGGCACCAGATACGCAGTATTTT,CSVEEGQAPDTQYF
TRBJ2-2,TRBD2,many,TRBV4-3,TGCGCCAGCAGCCAAGAGGGCGGGAGCACCGGGGAGCTGTTTTTT,CASSQEGGSTGELFF
TRBJ1-2,.,.,TRBV18,TGTGCCAGCTCACCACAGGAAGGGTCTCAAGGGTATGGCTACACCTTC,CASSPQEGSQGYGYTF